This is a list of T cell receptor beta chains from one sample in a study of response to subunit inactivated influenza vaccine. TCRdb re-derived calls from the RT-PCR reads in MiXCR, one entry per CDR3 protein. The table has about 540,000 distinct CDR3 sequences, roughly a quarter seen once. The data also belong to a second study, concerning T cells expressing NK-cell markers.

The sample consisted of CD4+ T cells sorted from PBMCs, taken about 12 days after vaccination. Receptor source: a man aged 50-59 years who received an inactivated influenza vaccine. CDR3s include the opening cysteine and the closing phenylalanine or tryptophan. A D gene is named only where the DNA matches it firmly. Clone size appears in some rows only: once, few, many, or a class for an expanded clone.

d_gene,v_gene,j_gene,abundance,CDR3nt,CDR3aa
TRBD1,TRBV10-3,TRBJ2-2,NA,TGTGCCATCGGCGGGACAGGGTGGACCGGGGAGCTGTTTTTT,CAIGGTGWTGELFF
TRBD1,TRBV12-3/TRBV12-4,TRBJ2-5,NA,TGTGCCAGCAGTTTAACAGGGGGGAACCAAGAGACCCAGTACTTC,CASSLTGGNQETQYF
TRBD2,TRBV18,TRBJ2-1,NA,TGTGCCAGCTCACGACTAGCGGGGGGTAATGAGCAGTTCTTC,CASSRLAGGNEQFF
NA,TRBV27,TRBJ2-7,many,TGTGCCACCAAAGCCGGATGGGGGGCTGGTAACGAGCAGTACTTC,CATKAGWGAGNEQYF
TRBD2,TRBV6-5,TRBJ2-1,NA,TGTGCCAGCGCTTACGGGACTAGCGGCTACAATGAGCAGTTCTTC,CASAYGTSGYNEQFF
TRBD1,TRBV10-3,TRBJ2-1,few,TGTGCCGCCTCGACAGGGCTCGGGGAGCAGTTCTTC,CAASTGLGEQFF
TRBD1,TRBV7-9,TRBJ2-7,NA,TGTGCCAGCAGCTTCGCCAGGACAGGGGCCTACGAGCAGTACTTC,CASSFARTGAYEQYF
NA,TRBV5-6,TRBJ2-7,NA,TGTGCCAGCAGCCCGGCCCGACAGCGTCGCTACGAGCAGTACTTC,CASSPARQRRYEQYF
TRBD2,TRBV7-7,TRBJ2-5,few,TGTGCCAGCAGCTTGGAGGGACTAGCGGGAGCCCTTCAAGAGACCCAGTACTTC,CASSLEGLAGALQETQYF
NA,TRBV5-1,TRBJ1-4,many,TGCGCCAGCAGCTTGAACGCTGAAAATGAAAAACTGTTTTTT,CASSLNAENEKLFF